The source of this T cell receptor (beta chain) is a study of T-cell reconstitution after alpha-beta-depleted transplantation in children. Overall study results and limits: Approximately two months post-transplant, alpha-beta T cells reportedly originated from several hundred expanded graft clones. T-cell numbers and diversity one year post-transplant derived largely from freshly generated T cells.

A TCRbeta library incorporating unique molecular identifiers was prepared. One entry per CDR3 protein, called by TCRdb with MiXCR from the PCR reads. The sample consists of about 440,000 distinct CDR3 sequences, approximately 42% of them appearing once. Note on this clonotype: Its target is unknown.

The origin of this receptor is a girl aged 2-10 years with aplastic anemia, due to receive a stem cell transplant. The material was PBMCs, obtained before TCRalphabeta/CD19-depleted stem cell transplant.

For the CDR3, the DNA is TGTGCCAGCAGCCCCAGCGGACCCGGGACAGCGATGTACAATGAGCAGTTCTTC. Translating it yields CASSPSGPGTAMYNEQFF. The V gene is TRBV7-3, the J gene TRBJ2-1; 7 bases fit TRBD1. V shed 5 bases and J 4 bases; nucleotides not matched to a gene: 17. Germline values: CDR1 SGHTA, CDR2 FQGTGA. This CDR3 has 18 amino acids.